The clone carrying this TCR beta chain was picked up one time. Germline CDR1 and CDR2: MDHEN and SYDVKM. The V gene lost 7 bases and the J gene lost 0 bases, with 13 bases spanning the gap. This CDR3 is built from 15 residues. Clones were sequenced by immunoSEQ multiplex PCR, and TCRdb holds only the in-frame ones, with some missing. The repertoire holds 40,000 or so clones, with 91% as singletons. This entry belongs to a study of PD-L1 blockade in urothelial cancer. On the study more broadly: Earlier, patients had received 0 to 3 chemotherapy regimens. Blood analyses occurred 3 weeks (second dose) and 6 weeks post treatment start.

As to time point: pretreatment peripheral blood. Each patient supplied 1 to 8 pretreatment and on-treatment samples. This TCR came from an older woman with urothelial cancer. The sequencing here drew on PBMCs, taken around atezolizumab (anti-PD-L1) treatment. The V call is TRBV28, the J call TRBJ2-1; D possibly corresponds to TRBD2 (7 bases). Written as DNA, the CDR3 is TGTGCCAGCATTGGGGGCGGGAGCTCCTACAATGAGCAGTTCTTC. Translating gives CASIGGGSSYNEQFF.